The rows below give T cell receptor beta chains drawn from one sample of a study of control samples from healthy donors and cancer patients. The table came from immunoSEQ multiplex PCR; TCRdb's copy has only in-frame clones and leaves some out. The sample yields about 130,000 clones, under 95% seen once. The specimen was blood. The source is a man in his late teens or twenties in good health. The CDR3 runs from the conserved cysteine through the conserved F or W. A D gene is named only where the DNA matches it firmly. Clone size appears in some rows only: once, few, many, or a class for an expanded clone.

size	J	D	V	DNA	CDR3
NA	TRBJ2-6	NA	TRBV18	TGTGCCAGCTCACCACCACAGGGCTCTGGGGCCAACGTCCTGACTTTC	CASSPPQGSGANVLTF
NA	TRBJ2-3	NA	TRBV29-1	TGCAGCGTAGAGGACTATCTCGTCGCGGATACGCAGTATTTT	CSVEDYLVADTQYF
NA	TRBJ1-6	TRBD1	TRBV10-3	TGTGCCATCAGGGGGACAGGGTTTGATTCACCCCTCCACTTT	CAIRGTGFDSPLHF
NA	TRBJ1-1	NA	TRBV6-5	TGTGCCAGCAGTTACGCCTACAGGGACACTGAAGCTTTCTTT	CASSYAYRDTEAFF
NA	TRBJ2-5	TRBD1	TRBV4-1	TGCGCCAGCAGCCCAGGACAGGGGGAATCTAAAGAGACCCAGTACTTC	CASSPGQGESKETQYF
NA	TRBJ1-1	NA	TRBV2	TGTGCCAGCAGTGAAGAGGCAGACTACACTGAAGCTTTCTTT	CASSEEADYTEAFF
NA	TRBJ2-2	NA	TRBV20-1	TGCAGTGCTAGTGGGCAGGGGTCGAACACCGGGGAGCTGTTTTTT	CSASGQGSNTGELFF
NA	TRBJ1-2	NA	TRBV25-1	TGTGCCAGCAGTGAATATGCCGACGAAAACTATGGCTACACCTTC	CASSEYADENYGYTF
NA	TRBJ2-1	TRBD1	TRBV6-1	TGTGCCAGCAGTGAACCACGGGGACAGGGAAGTCCTGAGCAGTTCTTC	CASSEPRGQGSPEQFF
NA	TRBJ1-1	NA	TRBV12-5	TGTGCTAGTGGGAAGGACAGCTCTGAAGCTTTCTTT	CASGKDSSEAFF
NA	TRBJ1-1	NA	TRBV5-6	TGTGCCAGCAGCTTGGTTGTGGGAGGGTCAAGGAACACTGAAGCTTTCTTT	CASSLVVGGSRNTEAFF
NA	TRBJ1-2	NA	TRBV20-1	TGCAGTGCTAGTTCCCAAAGCGGCGGCTACACCTTC	CSASSQSGGYTF
once	TRBJ2-2	NA	TRBV5-6	TGTGCCAGCAGCCAAACAGAACACCAGACGTACACCGGGGAGCTGTTTTTT	CASSQTEHQTYTGELFF
NA	TRBJ2-7	NA	TRBV6-5	TGTGCCAGCCACGATCCTGGGCCCTCCTACGAGCAGTACTTC	CASHDPGPSYEQYF
NA	TRBJ1-2	TRBD1	TRBV15	TGTGCCACCAGCAGCCCGGACAGGCCCAACTATGGCTACACCTTC	CATSSPDRPNYGYTF
NA	TRBJ2-1	NA	TRBV6-1	TGTGCCAGCAGTGAACAAACGGGCAACTACAATGAGCAGTTCTTC	CASSEQTGNYNEQFF
once	TRBJ2-3	TRBD1	TRBV4-2	TGTGCCAGCAGCCAAGACGAGGGGGCCACAGATACGCAGTATTTT	CASSQDEGATDTQYF
NA	TRBJ1-3	NA	TRBV5-1	TGCGCCAGCAGCCCCGTGGGTCCCGGAAACACCATATATTTT	CASSPVGPGNTIYF
NA	TRBJ1-5	NA	TRBV6-1	TGTGCCAGCAGTGATGGGGGGCTAGGTAGTCAGCCCCAGCATTTT	CASSDGGLGSQPQHF
NA	TRBJ2-3	TRBD2	TRBV6-6	TGTGCCAGCAGTCTCGGGCTAGCGGGGGGCACAGATACGCAGTATTTT	CASSLGLAGGTDTQYF
NA	TRBJ1-3	NA	TRBV27	TGTGCCAGCAGTCCAGGACGGATCTCTGGAAACACCATATATTTT	CASSPGRISGNTIYF
NA	TRBJ1-6	TRBD1	TRBV19	TGTGCCAGTAGTATAGGTAGGGACAGAGACTCACCCCTCCACTTT	CASSIGRDRDSPLHF
NA	TRBJ1-1	TRBD1	TRBV6-5	TGTGCCAGCAGTTTACAGGGGACTGAAGCTTTCTTT	CASSLQGTEAFF
NA	TRBJ2-5	TRBD2	TRBV5-1	TGCGCCAGCAGCTGGCCCTATGAGCGGGGGAACCAAGAGACCCAGTACTTC	CASSWPYERGNQETQYF
NA	TRBJ1-2	TRBD1	TRBV25-1	TGTGCCAGCAGTGCGACAGGGGGCGGAGGGGGCTACACCTTC	CASSATGGGGGYTF
NA	TRBJ1-1	NA	TRBV11-3	TGTGCCAGCAGCTTAAACGGGGACACTGAAGCTTTCTTT	CASSLNGDTEAFF
NA	TRBJ2-6	TRBD1	TRBV5-1	TGCGCCAGCAGCCCCAGACAGGGCTGGGCCAACGTCCTGACTTTC	CASSPRQGWANVLTF
once	TRBJ1-4	TRBD1	TRBV29-1	TGCAGCGTTGAGGGGCAGGGGGATGAAAAACTGTTTTTT	CSVEGQGDEKLFF
NA	TRBJ1-6	NA	TRBV7-9	TGTGCCAGCAGCTTAGGGGGCCTAAGCTCCTATAATTCACCCCTCCACTTT	CASSLGGLSSYNSPLHF
few	TRBJ1-1	TRBD1	TRBV11-2	TGTGCCAGCAGCTCGACAGAAACAGGGGGTCTGAACACTGAAGCTTTCTTT	CASSSTETGGLNTEAFF
NA	TRBJ2-7	NA	TRBV6-6	TGTGCCAGCAGTTTCCCTGAGTTCTACGAGCAGTACTTC	CASSFPEFYEQYF
NA	TRBJ2-5	NA	TRBV7-3	TGTGCCAGCAGCCCGGGCGCCGGTAACAGGGCGCCCCAGTACTTC	CASSPGAGNRAPQYF
NA	TRBJ1-1	NA	TRBV6-5	TGTGCCAGCAGTCTATATACGAGCGGACAGAAGGCTTTCTTT	CASSLYTSGQKAFF
NA	TRBJ1-1	NA	TRBV29-1	TGCAGCGTTGAACAGGGGCGGACCACTGAAGCTTTCTTT	CSVEQGRTTEAFF
NA	TRBJ1-1	TRBD1	TRBV18	TGTGCCAGCTCACTGACCGGGACAGGGGGGGGAACTGAAGCTTTCTTT	CASSLTGTGGGTEAFF
NA	TRBJ2-3	TRBD1	TRBV7-6	TGTGCCAGCAGCCCTCGGACAGGGGGCGCGACAGATACGCAGTATTTT	CASSPRTGGATDTQYF
NA	TRBJ2-2	TRBD2	TRBV6-5	TGTGCCAGCAGCCACGGGGGGTACACCGGGGAGCTGTTTTTT	CASSHGGYTGELFF
NA	TRBJ1-1	NA	TRBV30	TGTGCCTGGCAAGGAGGGCAGAACACTGAAGCTTTCTTT	CAWQGGQNTEAFF
NA	TRBJ1-1	NA	TRBV2	TGTGCCAGCAGCGACATAGACCCCGGCGCCAGCACTGAAGCTTTCTTT	CASSDIDPGASTEAFF
NA	TRBJ1-4	NA	TRBV19	TGTGCCAGTAGTATTCTCCGGGGTATGGGCAAAAAACTGTTTTTT	CASSILRGMGKKLFF
NA	TRBJ2-1	NA	TRBV18	TGTGCCAGCTCACCAGAGGGGAACCCGAACAATGAGCAGTTCTTC	CASSPEGNPNNEQFF
NA	TRBJ1-2	NA	TRBV7-3	TGTGCCAGCAGCTTAAAGCGGGACGCGAACAGCTACACCTTC	CASSLKRDANSYTF
NA	TRBJ1-1	TRBD1	TRBV19	TGTGCCAGTAGTACCGCGCTTTACTCACAGGGGGCTCCGAACACTGAAGCTTTCTTT	CASSTALYSQGAPNTEAFF
NA	TRBJ2-7	NA	TRBV7-3	TGTGCCAGCAGCTTAGGACGGTCCTACGAGCAGTACTTC	CASSLGRSYEQYF
NA	TRBJ2-3	TRBD2	TRBV7-9	TGTGCCAGCAGCCCCGAGACAGCGGGGGTTTTTCCCACAGATACGCAGTATTTT	CASSPETAGVFPTDTQYF
NA	TRBJ2-3	NA	TRBV12-2	TGTGCAAGTCGCTTTGGACCCAGCGGGGGATGCACAGATACGCAGTATTTT	CASRFGPSGGCTDTQYF
few	TRBJ1-5	NA	TRBV12-3/TRBV12-4	TGTGCCAGCAGTTTATCCGGAAATCAGCCCCAGCATTTT	CASSLSGNQPQHF
NA	TRBJ2-7	NA	TRBV3-1/TRBV3-2	TGTGCCAGCAGCCAAAACAGCCAACCGTCCTACGAGCAGTACTTC	CASSQNSQPSYEQYF
NA	TRBJ2-3	TRBD2	TRBV6-4	TGTGCCAGCAGTGAAGGGAGCGGGGGGGACCCCGCAGATACGCAGTATTTT	CASSEGSGGDPADTQYF
NA	TRBJ1-1	NA	TRBV7-2	TGTGCCAGCAGCTTAGACACAGGGTTGGGCGAAGCTTTCTTT	CASSLDTGLGEAFF
NA	TRBJ2-7	NA	TRBV5-1	TGCGCCAGCAGCTGGCGCGGCGCAGGCGGGGAGCAGTACTTC	CASSWRGAGGEQYF
NA	TRBJ2-5	NA	TRBV7-9	TGTGCCAGCAGCTTTGGACCTCGGGAGACCCAGTACTTC	CASSFGPRETQYF
NA	TRBJ2-2	NA	TRBV9	TGTGCCAGCACCCCGAAGGTCGGGGAGCTGTTTTTT	CASTPKVGELFF
NA	TRBJ1-3	NA	TRBV30	TGTGCCTGGAGTGGGGGGGCTGGAAACACCATATATTTT	CAWSGGAGNTIYF
NA	TRBJ2-7	NA	TRBV12-3/TRBV12-4	TGTGCCAGCAAGGACGAGCAGTACTTC	CASKDEQYF
NA	TRBJ2-7	TRBD2	TRBV6-6	TGTGCCAGCAGTTACTCGCCAGGGAGGGCCTCCTACGAGCAGTACTTC	CASSYSPGRASYEQYF
NA	TRBJ1-1	NA	TRBV10-3	TGTGCCATCAGTGAAAGCACCGCAGGGTCGAACACTGAAGCTTTCTTT	CAISESTAGSNTEAFF